The text below deals with one TCR beta chain. The CDR3 has 15 residues. Trimming removed 0 bases from V and 8 bases from J; junction bases left unmatched: 2. The V gene's germline CDR1 is MNHEY and CDR2 SVGEGT. This sample was included in a study of control samples from healthy donors and cancer patients. Sequencing was performed with immunoSEQ multiplex PCR; in TCRdb, only in-frame clones are kept and a portion is missing. The sample has 90,000 to 150,000 clones; about 91% are singletons. The rearrangement joins TRBV6-2 or TRBV6-3 to TRBJ1-6, with TRBD1 matching over 9 bases. This clonotype was obtained from a man aged 35 to 55 in good health. The sequencing input was blood. The DNA for the CDR3 is TGTGCCAGCAGTTACTCGGGACAGGGATATTCACCCCTCCACTTT. It translates to CASSYSGQGYSPLHF.